One sample yielded the 6 T cell receptor beta chains listed below, sequenced in a study of blood T cell repertoires in COVID-19. Libraries were prepared by immunoSEQ multiplex PCR; TCRdb keeps only in-frame clonotypes and omits some of them. The table shows around 300,000 clones, with roughly 85% occurring only once. Sequencing was done on a sample of peripheral blood. All receptors derive from a woman aged 25 to 39 with active or convalescent COVID-19.

The chain links TRBV6-1 to TRBJ2-1; 11 nucleotides line up with TRBD2. The trim removed 5 bases at V and 2 bases at J, leaving 2 bases unmatched. From germline, CDR1 is MNHNS and CDR2 SASEGT. This CDR3 is 15 amino acids long. The CDR3 protein is CASSKGLAAYNEQFF. The DNA of the CDR3 is TGTGCCAGCAGTAAGGGACTAGCGGCCTACAATGAGCAGTTCTTC.

This chain connects TRBV30 to TRBJ1-1; no clear D. The CDR3 sequence is 13 residues long. The V and J ends lost 2 bases and 3 bases respectively, with 10 bases between them. Germline V CDR1 and CDR2: GTSNPN, SVGIG (reference sequence). CDR3 amino acids: CAWSSGYDTEAFF. DNA of the CDR3: TGTGCCTGGAGTTCGGGGTATGACACTGAAGCTTTCTTT.

V usage is TRBV15 and J usage is TRBJ2-5; D is possibly TRBD2 (7 bases). Germline V CDR1 and CDR2: LNHNV, YYDKDF (reference sequence). Trimming left V 1 base short and J 5 bases short, with 14 bases between. The length of the CDR3 is 15 residues. The CDR3: CATSRAAGGRETQYF. The DNA for the CDR3 is TGTGCCACCAGCAGAGCCGCCGGGGGGCGCGAGACCCAGTACTTC.

This clone has a single count. V and J are TRBV6-4 and TRBJ2-1; the D gene is possibly TRBD1 (5 bases). The V gene's germline CDR1 is MRHNA and CDR2 SNTAGT. This CDR3 has 15 amino acids. V lost 0 bases and J lost 4, with 10 bases in between. The CDR3 DNA reads TGTGCCAGCAGTGACTCGAACAGGCGGTACAATGAGCAGTTCTTC. Its protein is CASSDSNRRYNEQFF.

The chain carries TRBV30 and TRBJ1-2; D not certain. This CDR3 region has 12 residues. Germline V gene sequence: CDR1 GTSNPN, CDR2 SVGIG (reference sequence). Trimming removed 2 bases at V and 5 bases at J, with 9 bases between. CDR3 bases: TGTGCCTGGAGTCACTACGGTTATGGCTACACCTTC. This translates into CAWSHYGYGYTF.

The chain links TRBV4-3 to TRBJ1-2, with 9 nucleotides matching TRBD1. V lost 5 bases, J lost 5 bases, and 12 bases stayed unmatched. Germline assignment: CDR1 LGHNA and CDR2 YSLEER. The CDR3 is 16 amino acids. CDR3 bases: TGCGCCAGCAGCGCGATCGGGACAGGGTCCATTTATGGCTACACCTTC. This translates into CASSAIGTGSIYGYTF.